These 32 T cell receptor beta chains were sequenced from one sample in a study of blood T cell repertoires in COVID-19. Clones were sequenced by immunoSEQ multiplex PCR, and TCRdb holds only the in-frame ones, with some missing. Among tens of thousands of clones listed, 65% to 85% were seen once. Sequenced input: peripheral blood. Source of these receptors: a human donor in a cohort sampled during active COVID-19.

J is TRBJ2-5 and V is TRBV2; 7 bases are shared with TRBD2. Germline assignment: CDR1 SNHLY and CDR2 FYNNEI. With V trimmed by 6 bases and J by 4 bases, 8 bases remained unmatched. This CDR3 comprises 14 residues. CDR3 coding DNA: TGTGCCAGCAGCACCGGGACTACCTTAGAGACCCAGTACTTC. Amino acid sequence: CASSTGTTLETQYF. Combining the CDR3 with reference TRBV2 and TRBJ2-5 gives the whole variable domain EPEVTQTPSHQVTQMGQEVILRCVPISNHLYFYWYRQILGQKVEFLVSFYNNEISEKSEIFDDQFSVERPDGSNFTLKIRSTKLEDSAMYFCASSTGTTLETQYFGPGTRLLVL.

The rearrangement links TRBV30 to TRBJ1-6; 7 bases are shared with TRBD1. This CDR3 is built from 17 residues. J gave up 6 bases and V 2 bases, and 13 bases lay outside the gene matches. Germline assignment: CDR1 GTSNPN and CDR2 SVGIG (reference sequence). The CDR3 DNA is TGTGCCTGGAGTACGCCCGGTATGACAGGGCGTAATTCACCCCTCCACTTT. Residues: CAWSTPGMTGRNSPLHF.

The gene calls are TRBV9 and TRBJ1-3; possible D gene TRBD1, 6 bases. Germline V gene sequence: CDR1 SGDLS, CDR2 YYNGEE. The CDR3 is made up of 15 amino acids. V was trimmed by 2 bases and J by 0 bases, leaving 9 bases between them. The CDR3 spells CASSVGQISGNTIYF. The CDR3 DNA is TGTGCCAGCAGCGTTGGACAGATCTCTGGAAACACCATATATTTT.

The rearrangement joins TRBV7-2 to TRBJ1-1; D unresolved. Trimming removed 1 base at V and 5 bases at J, with 17 bases between. CDR1 SGHTA and CDR2 FQGNSA come from the germline V gene. The CDR3 extends over 16 amino acids. The chain's CDR3 is CASSLVAGLRGTEAFF. Here the CDR3 DNA reads TGTGCCAGCAGCTTAGTGGCAGGTCTCCGTGGGACTGAAGCTTTCTTT.

The chain has TRBV10-3 and TRBJ2-7; 13 bases fit TRBD2. J gave up 4 bases and V 6 bases, and 6 bases lay outside the gene matches. Per germline, CDR1 ENHRY and CDR2 SYGVKD. This CDR3 has 15 amino acids. CDR3 in DNA: TGTGCCATCAGGGGCGGGACTAGCGGGACGTACGAGCAGTACTTC. It codes for CAIRGGTSGTYEQYF.

This sequence joins TRBV6-5 and TRBJ2-2, with 9 nucleotides matching TRBD1. The CDR3 has 15 amino acids. V gave up 5 bases and J gave up 2 bases; unmatched junction bases: 3. Germline V gene lookup returns CDR1 MNHEY and CDR2 SVGAGI. DNA of the CDR3: TGTGCCAGCAGTAAGGGACAGGGTAACACCGGGGAGCTGTTTTTT. It specifies CASSKGQGNTGELFF.

The chain couples TRBV7-2 to TRBJ2-5; TRBD1 aligns across 11 bases. Germline V CDR1 and CDR2: SGHTA, FQGNSA. The ends lost 3 bases at V and 7 bases at J; junction bases unmatched: 16. CDR3 size: 18 residues. CDR3 nucleotide sequence: TGTGCCAGCAGCTTTGTAGGGGGACAGGGGGGCGTCTTTCGGACCCAGTACTTC. Its translation is CASSFVGGQGGVFRTQYF.

This clone turned up a few times. This sequence joins TRBV29-1 and TRBJ1-1; D gene uncertain. The CDR3 totals 13 residues. Germline V gives CDR1 SQVTM, CDR2 ANQGSEA. Trimming took off 4 bases at V and 4 bases at J, with 13 bases between the two ends. This CDR3 is CSVVVDESTEAFF. DNA of the CDR3: TGCAGCGTTGTGGTTGATGAGAGCACTGAAGCTTTCTTT.

This chain joins TRBV12-3 or TRBV12-4 and TRBJ1-5; no reliable D call. V lost 6 bases to trimming and J lost 2 bases, with 8 bases between them. This CDR3 contains 13 residues. The CDR3: CASRLSGNQPQHF. The CDR3 DNA follows: TGTGCCAGCAGACTCTCTGGCAATCAGCCCCAGCATTTT.

The genes are TRBV7-2 and TRBJ2-5; D possibly corresponds to TRBD2 (5 bases). CDR1 and CDR2 from the germline V gene are SGHTA and FQGNSA. V shed 5 bases and J shed 5 bases, with 15 bases lying between them. The CDR3 runs to 14 residues. Here the CDR3 DNA reads TGTGCCAGCAGCCTTCTAGCTGTAGTTGAGACCCAGTACTTC. Amino acids: CASSLLAVVETQYF.

V usage is TRBV6-6 and J usage is TRBJ2-7; D gene ambiguous. V lost 0 bases to trimming and J lost 1 base, with 4 bases between them. The CDR3 sequence is 13 residues long. Germline V gene data show CDR1 as MNHNY and CDR2 as SVGAGI (reference sequence). The chain's CDR3 is CASSYSGSYEQYF. CDR3 coding DNA: TGTGCCAGCAGTTACTCCGGTTCCTACGAGCAGTACTTC.

The chain carries TRBV5-1 and TRBJ2-2; TRBD2 is a possible D gene (6 bases). The V end lost 3 bases, the J end lost 1 base, and 13 bases lay between the germline ends. This CDR3 spans 16 amino acids. CDR1 is SGHRS, CDR2 YFSETQ, per germline. The CDR3 DNA sequence: TGCGCCAGCAGCTCGTGGGGGGTTGGGAACACCGGGGAGCTGTTTTTT. Encoded protein: CASSSWGVGNTGELFF.

The rearrangement joins TRBV7-9 to TRBJ1-1; D is possibly TRBD1 (5 bases). The CDR3 sequence is 12 residues long. The germline V and J ends were trimmed by 2 bases and 5 bases, with 6 bases remaining between them. CDR1 and CDR2 (germline): SEHNR, FQNEAQ (reference sequence). Here the CDR3 DNA reads TGTGCCAGCAGCTTAAGGGGAACTGAAGCTTTCTTT. Translating it yields CASSLRGTEAFF.

The rearrangement joins TRBV28 to TRBJ2-1; D is perhaps TRBD1 (6 bases). CDR1 MDHEN and CDR2 SYDVKM come from the germline V gene. Between the trimmed V and J ends, which lost 1 base and 1 base, there was a span of 11 bases. The CDR3 runs to 16 residues. The CDR3 sequence is CASSLSVGASYNEQFF. CDR3 sequence (DNA): TGTGCCAGCAGTTTATCTGTGGGGGCTTCCTACAATGAGCAGTTCTTC.

This clone was detected ten times or more. The genes are TRBV21-1 and TRBJ1-2; the D call in the table, TRBD1, was not verified against the DNA. TRBV21-1 is flagged as a pseudogene. The CDR3 contains 20 residues. The CDR3, as DNA: TGTGCCAGCCCTCCCAGGGCAAATCGACAGATCCTTAAAGGTAACTATGGCTACACCTTC. It is translated as CASPPRANRQILKGNYGYTF.

Only a few counts were recorded for this clone. The rearrangement joins TRBV27 to TRBJ2-1; D possibly corresponds to TRBD1 (6 bases). Germline-derived CDR1 and CDR2 are MNHEY and SMNVEV (reference sequence). This CDR3 is 16 amino acids long. Between the trimmed V and J ends, which lost 6 bases and 5 bases, there was a span of 20 bases. This CDR3 reads CASSPRRWDNDNEQFF. CDR3 in DNA: TGTGCCAGCAGCCCAAGGCGATGGGACAACGACAATGAGCAGTTCTTC.

This rearrangement joins TRBV28 to TRBJ2-3; D is ambiguous. Germline V gene lookup returns CDR1 MDHEN and CDR2 SYDVKM. The CDR3 extends over 12 amino acids. With 4 bases removed from V and 4 bases from J, the gap between germline ends came to 6 bases. The CDR3 spells CASSSSPDTQYF. The CDR3 DNA follows: TGTGCCAGCAGTTCTTCTCCAGATACGCAGTATTTT.

The chain joins TRBV7-2 to TRBJ2-5, with 12 bases aligning to TRBD2. V shed 1 base, J shed 4 bases, and the junction held 4 bases outside the gene matches. The CDR3 spans 16 residues. Per germline, CDR1 SGHTA and CDR2 FQGNSA. The CDR3 reads CASSLGASGGAETQYF. As DNA, the CDR3 is TGTGCCAGCAGCTTAGGGGCTAGCGGGGGGGCAGAGACCCAGTACTTC. Using reference TRBV7-2 and TRBJ2-5 for the parts outside the CDR3, the full variable domain is GAGVSQSPSNKVTEKGKDVELRCDPISGHTALYWYRQSLGQGLEFLIYFQGNSAPDKSGLPSDRFSAERTGGSVSTLTIQRTQQEDSAVYLCASSLGASGGAETQYFGPGTRLLVL.

The chain has TRBV28 and TRBJ2-5; D remains ambiguous. The CDR3 contains 11 residues. The ends were cut back, 1 base at V and 5 bases at J, with 2 bases in the middle. From germline, CDR1 is MDHEN and CDR2 SYDVKM. CDR3 protein: CASSLSETQYF. Here the CDR3 DNA reads TGTGCCAGCAGTTTATCGGAGACCCAGTACTTC.

In this sample, this clone turned up a few times. This chain links TRBV19 with TRBJ1-6; D gene uncertain. Germline V gives CDR1 LNHDA, CDR2 SQIVND (reference sequence). The CDR3 covers 14 residues. V shed 2 bases and J shed 6 bases, with 8 bases lying between them. The CDR3 DNA is TGTGCCAGTAGTATACGCAGCGTTAATTCACCCCTCCACTTT. Encoded protein: CASSIRSVNSPLHF.

This clone appeared a single time. The rearrangement joins TRBV11-2 to TRBJ2-5; 11 nucleotides match TRBD2. V shed 5 bases, J shed 4 bases, and the junction held 9 bases outside the gene matches. The V gene's germline CDR1 is SGHAT and CDR2 FQNNGV. The CDR3 covers 16 residues. CDR3 loop: CASSPRASGGLETQYF. The CDR3 DNA sequence: TGTGCCAGCAGCCCAAGGGCTAGCGGGGGGTTAGAGACCCAGTACTTC.

The chain recombines TRBV5-8 with TRBJ2-3, with D tentatively TRBD1 (6 bases). The CDR3 covers 12 residues. CDR1 SGHTS and CDR2 YDEGEE come from the germline V gene. V was clipped by 1 base and J by 6 bases, with 6 bases between them. CDR3 nucleotides: TGTGCCAGCAGCTTGAGGGGGGATACGCAGTATTTT. Its protein is CASSLRGDTQYF.

V is TRBV5-1 and J is TRBJ1-3; possible D gene TRBD1, 6 bases. In germline, CDR1 is SGHRS, CDR2 YFSETQ. The CDR3 contains 15 residues. V lost 0 bases and J lost 7, with 14 bases in between. The CDR3 nucleotides read TGCGCCAGCAGCTTGGGACAGCAAGGGGGTAACACCATATATTTT. Amino acids: CASSLGQQGGNTIYF.

The chain carries TRBV11-2 and TRBJ1-2, with 7 nucleotides matching TRBD1. CDR3 length equals 15 residues. V trimming: 2 bases; J trimming: 6 bases; junction bases outside the gene matches: 9. Germline lookup yields CDR1 SGHAT and CDR2 FQNNGV. The CDR3, as DNA: TGTGCCAGCAGCTTATTTCTCACAGGGGAGGATGGCTACACCTTC. Translating gives CASSLFLTGEDGYTF.

The sample holds one count of this clone. The V and J genes are TRBV11-3 and TRBJ1-2; 8 nucleotides match TRBD1. Germline V gene lookup returns CDR1 SGHNT and CDR2 YENEEA. V dropped 5 bases and J dropped 0; count of bases not matched to a gene: 8. The length of the CDR3 is 16 residues. The CDR3 sequence is CASSPRDRSSNYGYTF. The CDR3 DNA reads TGTGCCAGCAGCCCCCGGGACAGGAGTTCTAACTATGGCTACACCTTC. The full variable domain, its missing parts supplied by reference TRBV11-3 and TRBJ1-2, is EAGVVQSPRYKIIEKKQPVAFWCNPISGHNTLYWYLQNLGQGPELLIRYENEEAVDDSQLPKDRFSAERLKGVDSTLKIQPAELGDSAVYLCASSPRDRSSNYGYTFGSGTRLTVV.

The CDR3 DNA follows: TGTGCCACCAGCAGAGATGTGGGCTATGAGCAGTTCTTC. Translation gives CATSRDVGYEQFF. The genes are TRBV15 and TRBJ2-1; D call uncertain. The CDR3 runs to 13 residues. Trimming left V 0 bases short and J 8 bases short, with 8 bases between. CDR1 and CDR2 from the germline V gene are LNHNV and YYDKDF (reference sequence).

This clone was recorded once. The J gene is TRBJ2-1, the V gene TRBV12-3 or TRBV12-4, with a tentative D call TRBD1 (8 bases). The V end was cut by 5 bases, the J end by 5 bases, with 10 bases between. The CDR3 is 13 amino acids. The CDR3 region has the DNA TGTGCCAGCAGTACAGGGGGGGACAATGAGCAGTTCTTC. Encoded protein: CASSTGGDNEQFF.

The rearrangement uses TRBV28 and TRBJ2-3; no definite D call. Looked up from germline, CDR1 is MDHEN and CDR2 is SYDVKM. V was shortened by 4 bases and J by 8 bases, with 10 bases between the two germline ends. CDR3 size: 12 residues. The CDR3 region is CASSSSPGTQYF. CDR3 in DNA: TGTGCCAGCAGTTCGTCCCCGGGTACGCAGTATTTT.

This chain joins TRBV19 and TRBJ1-1; D is possibly TRBD1 (5 bases). Trimming removed 11 bases from V and 0 bases from J, with 13 bases in between. The CDR3 has 13 residues. Germline assignment: CDR1 LNHDA and CDR2 SQIVND (reference sequence). CDR3 DNA sequence: TGTGCCTCCTCCCCGGGGGTGAACACTGAAGCTTTCTTT. It yields the protein CASSPGVNTEAFF.

This chain links TRBV28 with TRBJ1-2, with a weak D call TRBD1 (6 bases). Germline V gene sequence: CDR1 MDHEN, CDR2 SYDVKM. The CDR3 is 12 amino acids. V lost 6 bases and J 2 bases, leaving 7 bases between the germline ends. CDR3 nucleotide sequence: TGTGCCAGCAGACAGGGAAACTATGGCTACACCTTC. Translating it yields CASRQGNYGYTF.

The chain employs TRBV6-5 and TRBJ2-1; 8 bases line up with TRBD1. CDR1 MNHEY and CDR2 SVGAGI come from the germline V gene. The CDR3 totals 15 residues. The J segment lost 6 bases and the V segment lost 5 bases, leaving 9 bases of the junction unmatched. Written as DNA, the CDR3 is TGTGCCAGCAGTCGCCTTCCCGACAGGGGCAATGAGCAGTTCTTC. Translated, it gives CASSRLPDRGNEQFF.

The V gene is TRBV6-2 or TRBV6-3, the J gene TRBJ2-7; a possible D gene is TRBD1 (5 bases). The germline gives CDR1 MNHEY, CDR2 SVGEGT. This CDR3 has 13 amino acids. V was cut by 2 bases and J by 6 bases, with 11 bases left in between. DNA for the CDR3: TGTGCCAGCAGTTACAAGGGGATCAGCGAGCAGTACTTC. Translating it yields CASSYKGISEQYF.